The 17 T cell receptor beta chains below were found in one sample sequenced in a study of early T cells in non-severe SARS-CoV-2 infection. MiXCR, run by TCRdb on the 5' RACE reads, gives a single entry per CDR3 protein. Here the sample spans tens of thousands of distinct CDR3 sequences, roughly 4% being singletons. Sequencing used whole blood. These receptors were obtained from an adult who was a healthcare worker with PCR-confirmed SARS-CoV-2 infection or an uninfected control (not recorded which).

This clonotype occurred many times. The chain has TRBV12-3 or TRBV12-4 and TRBJ2-7, with TRBD2 matching 9 bases. This CDR3 comprises 14 residues. Germline trimming cut 4 bases from V and 3 bases from J; bases unmatched to any gene: 4. The CDR3 DNA follows: TGTGCCAGCAGTTCGCGGGAGGGCGGCTACGAGCAGTACTTC. It encodes CASSSREGGYEQYF.

This clonotype was counted ten times or more. This rearrangement joins TRBV6-1 to TRBJ1-6; 7 bases match TRBD1. This CDR3 region has 14 residues. The germline CDR1 and CDR2 sequences are MNHNS and SASEGT. Trimming took 7 bases from V and 7 from J; bases not matched to a gene: 7. CDR3: CASNAPGQNSPLHF. Written as DNA, the CDR3 is TGTGCCAGCAACGCCCCGGGACAGAATTCACCCCTCCACTTT.

This clonotype occurred a few times. The chain links TRBV10-2 to TRBJ2-7; 9 bases agree with TRBD2. There are 21 residues in the CDR3. Germline V CDR1 and CDR2: WSHSY, SAAADI. V lost 6 bases, J lost 0 bases, and 24 bases stayed unmatched. The CDR3 loop reads CASREDPLGVSSGAYSYEQYF. The CDR3 DNA reads as TGCGCCAGCAGGGAAGACCCCCTCGGGGTGTCTAGCGGGGCCTACTCCTACGAGCAGTACTTC.

This clonotype was detected ten times or more. J is TRBJ2-7 and V is TRBV24-1; D remains ambiguous. The CDR3 spans 12 residues. The V gene's germline CDR1 is KGHDR and CDR2 SFDVKD. Trimming stripped 1 base from V and 7 bases from J, with 7 bases between. The CDR3 DNA reads as TGTGCCACCAGTGATTTTTATGGGGAGCAGTACTTC. Residues: CATSDFYGEQYF.

The chain is built from TRBV12-3 or TRBV12-4 and TRBJ2-2; D might be TRBD2 (6 bases). Trimming cost V 6 bases and J 5 bases, with 16 bases left between them. There are 15 residues in the CDR3. The CDR3 sequence is CASSSGTPRTGELFF. The CDR3 DNA is TGTGCCAGCAGCTCCGGGACTCCGAGGACCGGGGAGCTGTTTTTT.

Ten or more counts support this clonotype. V and J are TRBV7-6 and TRBJ2-5; 8 positions agree with TRBD2. This CDR3 region has 17 residues. CDR1 is SGHVS, CDR2 FNYEAQ, per germline. V was pared by 2 bases and J by 4 bases, with 12 bases of the junction left unmatched. CDR3 coding DNA: TGTGCCAGCAGCTTAATGTCCAGCGGGGGAGGGGTAGAGACCCAGTACTTC. This codes for CASSLMSSGGGVETQYF.

This clonotype showed up many times. The chain combines TRBV20-1 with TRBJ2-1, with TRBD2 identical over 7 bases. With V trimmed by 5 bases and J by 4 bases, 8 bases remained unmatched. The germline V gene has CDR1 DFQATT and CDR2 SNEGSKA (reference sequence). The length of the CDR3 is 14 residues. CDR3 sequence reads: CSAPRARGYNEQFF. As DNA, the CDR3 is TGCAGTGCTCCCCGGGCGCGGGGGTACAATGAGCAGTTCTTC.

This clonotype showed up many times. V gene TRBV7-2 combines with J gene TRBJ2-3; D is perhaps TRBD2 (5 bases). This CDR3 contains 12 residues. Deletions cut 3 bases from V and 10 bases from J, with 11 bases between. Germline assignment: CDR1 SGHTA and CDR2 FQGNSA. In DNA, the CDR3 is TGTGCCAGCAGCTTCTTCTTGAGGGCGCAGTATTTT. Amino acids: CASSFFLRAQYF.

The rearrangement joins TRBV29-1 to TRBJ1-2, with D maybe TRBD1 (5 bases). The CDR3 runs 12 residues. Trimming removed 7 bases from V and 12 bases from J, with 21 bases in between. Germline values: CDR1 SQVTM, CDR2 ANQGSEA. The CDR3 DNA follows: TGCAGCGCACAGGATGGGTTTACGCAAAACACCTTC. Translation: CSAQDGFTQNTF.

This clonotype was counted at least ten times. The chain recombines TRBV7-9 with TRBJ2-1; D not resolved. The CDR3 consists of 12 residues. Germline-derived CDR1 and CDR2 are SEHNR and FQNEAQ (reference sequence). V was shortened by 3 bases and J by 7 bases, with 7 bases between the two germline ends. Here the CDR3 reads CASSFAPNEQFF. The CDR3 coding sequence is TGTGCCAGCAGCTTTGCACCGAATGAGCAGTTCTTC. The full variable domain, completed using reference TRBV7-9 and TRBJ2-1, is DTGVSQNPRHKITKRGQNVTFRCDPISEHNRLYWYRQTLGQGPEFLTYFQNEAQLEKSRLLSDRFSAERPKGSFSTLEIQRTEQGDSAMYLCASSFAPNEQFFGPGTRLTVL.

This clonotype came up many times. J is TRBJ2-1 and V is TRBV7-2; TRBD2 agrees at 12 bases. In germline, CDR1 is SGHTA, CDR2 FQGNSA. J was trimmed by 9 bases and V by 6 bases; bases with no gene match: 6. This CDR3 has 14 amino acids. The CDR3 DNA follows: TGTGCCAGCAGGTCTAGCGGGAGGGCGGGTGAGCAGTTCTTC. This sequence encodes CASRSSGRAGEQFF. Filled out from reference TRBV7-2 and TRBJ2-1, the complete variable domain reads GAGVSQSPSNKVTEKGKDVELRCDPISGHTALYWYRQSLGQGLEFLIYFQGNSAPDKSGLPSDRFSAERTGGSVSTLTIQRTQQEDSAVYLCASRSSGRAGEQFFGPGTRLTVL.

There are many counts of this clonotype. V usage is TRBV6-5 and J usage is TRBJ1-6; weak D call: TRBD1 (6 bases). Trimming left V 2 bases short and J 4 bases short, with 12 bases between. CDR1 is MNHEY, CDR2 SVGAGI, per germline. This CDR3 region has 16 residues. The CDR3 protein is CASSYGGLTYNSPLHF. The CDR3, as DNA: TGTGCCAGCAGTTACGGGGGCCTGACGTATAATTCACCCCTCCACTTT.

Ten or more counts support this clonotype. The chain links TRBV18 to TRBJ2-3; 12 bases are shared with TRBD2. The trim removed 2 bases at V and 1 base at J, leaving 4 bases unmatched. The CDR3 is made up of 17 amino acids. The germline CDR1 and CDR2 sequences are KGHSH and LQKENI. The CDR3 protein is CASSPSTSGGRTDTQYF. In nucleotides, the CDR3 is TGTGCCAGCTCACCATCCACTAGCGGGGGGCGCACAGATACGCAGTATTTT.

The chain uses TRBV6-6 and TRBJ2-5; TRBD2 matches at 12 bases. V gave up 6 bases and J gave up 5 bases; unmatched junction bases: 4. This CDR3 is built from 14 residues. Germline lookup yields CDR1 MNHNY and CDR2 SVGAGI (reference sequence). The CDR3 DNA sequence: TGTGCCAGCAGAAGCGGGACTAGCGGGGAGACCCAGTACTTC. It is translated as CASRSGTSGETQYF.

This clonotype has a count of ten or more. The chain employs TRBV6-1 and TRBJ2-6; the match to TRBD1 covers 9 bases. The CDR3 consists of 15 residues. V lost 8 bases to trimming and J lost 3 bases; unmatched junction nucleotides: 5. CDR1 and CDR2 (germline): MNHNS, SASEGT. The CDR3 coding sequence is TGTGCCAGCCGACAGGGGGTGTTTGGGGCCAACGTCCTGACTTTC. This gives the protein CASRQGVFGANVLTF.

At least ten counts were recorded for this clonotype. The chain is built from TRBV5-1 and TRBJ2-7; D may be TRBD1 or TRBD2 (5 bases each). This CDR3 is 14 amino acids long. With 2 bases removed from V and 4 bases from J, the gap between germline ends came to 13 bases. Per germline, CDR1 SGHRS and CDR2 YFSETQ. CDR3 amino acids: CASSFRDLGYEQYF. The CDR3 DNA follows: TGCGCCAGCAGCTTCAGGGACCTGGGGTACGAGCAGTACTTC.

The table lists this clonotype with many counts. V is TRBV20-1 and J is TRBJ2-1, with D perhaps assigned TRBD1 or TRBD2 (5 bases each). The CDR3 spans 15 residues. Germline loops: CDR1 DFQATT, CDR2 SNEGSKA (reference sequence). The V end was cut by 2 bases, the J end by 6 bases, with 17 bases between. CDR3 amino acids: CSARTGTPTGNEQFF. The CDR3 coding sequence is TGCAGTGCTAGAACCGGGACCCCCACCGGCAATGAGCAGTTCTTC.